The next 7 T cell receptor beta chains were all read from a single sample in a study of blood T cell repertoires in COVID-19 (TCRdb year 2020). The method behind the library was the immunoSEQ multiplex PCR assay. TCRdb took this table from immuneACCESS and kept in-frame rearrangements with V and J called. Such tables lack part of the clones; where checked against another copy, unresolved V genes explain under half of the gap, and the rest is unexplained. The sample records roughly 120,000 clones, around 80% of which are singletons. Almost 4.5% of the sample lies in the top ten. The specimen sequenced was peripheral blood. The receptors shown here come from a human donor in a cohort sampled during active or convalescent COVID-19.

The V call is TRBV6-5, the J call TRBJ1-1; no definite D call. Germline V gene sequence: CDR1 MNHEY, CDR2 SVGAGI. The CDR3 consists of 13 residues. Trimming left V 9 bases short and J 5 bases short, with 16 bases between. CDR3 bases: TGTGCCAGGATAAACAACCACCCGACTGAAGCTTTCTTT. Its translation is CARINNHPTEAFF.

This rearrangement joins TRBV6-2 or TRBV6-3 to TRBJ2-3, with D perhaps TRBD1 (6 bases). V dropped 4 bases and J dropped 1 base, with 18 bases sitting between them. Germline lookup yields CDR1 MNHEY and CDR2 SVGEGT. The CDR3 length is 17 residues. The CDR3 bases are TGTGCCAGCAGTTTAAGGCAGGGGATAGGAGGCACAGATACGCAGTATTTT. This sequence encodes CASSLRQGIGGTDTQYF.

The chain joins TRBV15 to TRBJ2-1, with TRBD2 as a possible D gene (5 bases). Germline lookup yields CDR1 LNHNV and CDR2 YYDKDF (reference sequence). V was pared by 0 bases and J by 6 bases, with 18 bases between. The length of the CDR3 is 17 residues. CDR3 loop: CATSRDPLGGRGNEQFF. The CDR3, as DNA: TGTGCCACCAGCAGAGATCCCCTGGGTGGCCGGGGCAATGAGCAGTTCTTC. The whole variable domain, filled in from reference TRBV15 and TRBJ2-1, reads DAMVIQNPRYQVTQFGKPVTLSCSQTLNHNVMYWYQQKSSQAPKLLFHYYDKDFNNEADTPDNFQSRRPNTSFCFLDIRSPGLGDTAMYLCATSRDPLGGRGNEQFFGPGTRLTVL.

This clone was observed once. This chain links TRBV7-2 with TRBJ2-5; 9 bases are shared with TRBD2. CDR3 length equals 17 residues. The germline gives CDR1 SGHTA, CDR2 FQGNSA. J was trimmed by 4 bases and V by 1 base; bases with no gene match: 10. CDR3 sequence reads: CASSLVVAGGGGETQYF. CDR3 bases: TGTGCCAGCAGCTTAGTAGTGGCGGGAGGGGGAGGAGAGACCCAGTACTTC.

V is TRBV5-1 and J is TRBJ1-4, with D uncertain. V lost 0 bases and J lost 2, with 8 bases in between. CDR1 is SGHRS and CDR2 is YFSETQ in the germline V gene. The CDR3 covers 15 residues. The CDR3 is CASSLAGTTNEKLFF. DNA for the CDR3: TGCGCCAGCAGCTTGGCGGGTACGACTAATGAAAAACTGTTTTTT.

V is TRBV5-1 and J is TRBJ2-7; no definite D call. The V gene's germline CDR1 is SGHRS and CDR2 YFSETQ. With 0 bases removed from V and 1 base from J, the gap between germline ends came to 11 bases. CDR3 length equals 15 residues. The CDR3 spells CASSLEAQRSYEQYF. The CDR3 nucleotides are TGCGCCAGCAGCTTGGAAGCCCAGCGATCCTACGAGCAGTACTTC. Drawing the rest from reference TRBV5-1 and TRBJ2-7, the complete variable domain is KAGVTQTPRYLIKTRGQQVTLSCSPISGHRSVSWYQQTPGQGLQFLFEYFSETQRNKGNFPGRFSGRQFSNSRSEMNVSTLELGDSALYLCASSLEAQRSYEQYFGPGTRLTVT.

The rearrangement uses TRBV27 and TRBJ2-7, with 11 positions matching TRBD1. CDR1 MNHEY and CDR2 SMNVEV come from the germline V gene (reference sequence). This CDR3 region has 15 residues. Trimming took 6 bases from V and 3 from J; bases not matched to a gene: 7. For the CDR3, the DNA is TGTGCCAGCAGACTACCTGGGACAGGGGGCTACGAGCAGTACTTC. Protein sequence: CASRLPGTGGYEQYF.